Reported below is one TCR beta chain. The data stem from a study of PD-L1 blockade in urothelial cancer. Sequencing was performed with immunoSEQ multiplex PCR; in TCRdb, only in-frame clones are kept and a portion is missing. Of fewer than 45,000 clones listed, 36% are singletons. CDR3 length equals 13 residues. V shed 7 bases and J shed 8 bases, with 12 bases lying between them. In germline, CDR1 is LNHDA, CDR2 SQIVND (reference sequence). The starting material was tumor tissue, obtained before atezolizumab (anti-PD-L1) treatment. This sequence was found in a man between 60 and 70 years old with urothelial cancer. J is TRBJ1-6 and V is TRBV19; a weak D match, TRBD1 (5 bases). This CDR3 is CASTDDRHSPLHF. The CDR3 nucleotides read TGTGCCAGTACTGACGACAGACATTCACCCCTCCACTTT.